These 10 T cell receptor beta chains came from one sample sequenced in a study of cytomegalovirus exposure and HLA in healthy donors. 60 Vbeta and 13 Jbeta primers were used in PCR. TCRdb's copy holds only in-frame clones and misses some; the assay was immunoSEQ multiplex PCR. The sample carries under 170,000 clones, approximately 79% recorded once. The sequencing sample was made of PBMCs. Source of these receptors: a man aged 50 to 59 in good health and CMV-seropositive.

CDR3 sequence: CASSTRTGGVYEQYF. DNA of the CDR3: TGCGCCAGCAGCACCCGGACAGGGGGCGTATACGAGCAGTACTTC. The chain uses TRBV5-1 and TRBJ2-7; 11 bases fit TRBD1. The trim removed 4 bases at V and 4 bases at J, leaving 7 bases unmatched. The germline CDR1 and CDR2 sequences are SGHRS and YFSETQ. CDR3 length: 15 amino acids.

The chain has TRBV6-1 and TRBJ2-7; D uncertain. CDR1 MNHNS and CDR2 SASEGT come from the germline V gene. This CDR3 comprises 15 residues. Trimming cost V 1 base and J 4 bases, with 14 bases left between them. The chain's CDR3 is CASSEDLTGFYEQYF. The CDR3 DNA reads TGTGCCAGCAGTGAAGACCTCACCGGGTTTTACGAGCAGTACTTC.

The genes are TRBV12-5 and TRBJ2-5, with 8 bases lining up with TRBD2. The J call may be wrong; the DNA end is better matched by TRBJ2-7. The CDR3 is made up of 17 amino acids. Germline CDR1 LGHNT, CDR2 FRNRAP. DNA for the CDR3: TGTGCTAGTGGTTTGGCCTCCCCCCGCAGCGGGAGATACGAGCAGTACTTC. This translates into CASGLASPRSGRYEQYF.

The chain couples TRBV11-2 to TRBJ2-5, with 11 bases identical to TRBD2. The CDR3 contains 18 residues. The germline CDR1 and CDR2 sequences are SGHAT and FQNNGV. With V trimmed by 5 bases and J by 4 bases, 15 bases remained unmatched. CDR3 DNA: TGTGCCAGCAGCATAGGTTCTATCGGCCTAGCGGGAGGAGAGACCCAGTACTTC. This gives the protein CASSIGSIGLAGGETQYF.

This chain links TRBV7-6 with TRBJ1-4; 11 bases align to TRBD1. Germline V CDR1 and CDR2: SGHVS, FNYEAQ. The CDR3 extends over 14 amino acids. Germline trimming cut 6 bases from V and 8 bases from J; bases unmatched to any gene: 5. CDR3 sequence: CASSPGTGGEKLFF. CDR3 nucleotide sequence: TGTGCCAGCAGTCCCGGGACAGGGGGGGAAAAACTGTTTTTT.

This clone has only one observation. The gene calls are TRBV27 and TRBJ1-2; TRBD1 matches at 9 bases. Germline V lookup: CDR1 MNHEY, CDR2 SMNVEV (reference sequence). J gave up 4 bases and V 4 bases, and 7 bases lay outside the gene matches. CDR3 length equals 15 residues. The CDR3 DNA sequence: TGTGCCAGCAGTTCCGCGACAGGGGGAGGCTATGGCTACACCTTC. It codes for CASSSATGGGYGYTF.

V gene TRBV6-5 combines with J gene TRBJ1-1; 9 nucleotides agree with TRBD1. The germline gives CDR1 MNHEY, CDR2 SVGAGI. This CDR3 has 13 amino acids. Trimming cost V 5 bases and J 4 bases; bases outside gene matches: 2. The CDR3, as DNA: TGTGCCAGCAGTGACAGGGGGGCCACTGAAGCTTTCTTT. Translated: CASSDRGATEAFF.

Regarding this clone: Without the conserved terminal phenylalanine or tryptophan, this CDR3 likely stems from a read error. The V call is TRBV5-1, the J call TRBJ2-7, with 10 nucleotides matching TRBD2. J lost 2 bases, V lost 4 bases, and 6 bases had no gene match. This CDR3 is built from 15 residues. Per germline, CDR1 SGHRS and CDR2 YFSETQ. CDR3 nucleotide sequence: TGCGCCAGCAGCCCCCGGACTAGCGGTGCCTACGAGCAGTACCTC. Translating gives CASSPRTSGAYEQYL.

The J gene is TRBJ2-7, the V gene TRBV10-3; 12 bases line up with TRBD2. Trimming took 11 bases from V and 6 from J; bases not matched to a gene: 14. The germline CDR1 and CDR2 sequences are ENHRY and SYGVKD. The CDR3 extends over 15 amino acids. The CDR3 DNA follows: TGTGCCTCATCGGTCCGGACTAGCGGGAAAATCGAGCAGTACTTC. Amino acid sequence: CASSVRTSGKIEQYF.

Details on this clone: The germline gene is not matched at one end of the junction; a read error may be the cause. Within the sample, other DNA sequences also encode this same CDR3. J is TRBJ1-2 and V is TRBV29-1, with 9 bases matching TRBD1. CDR3 length: 17 residues. CDR1 SQVTM and CDR2 ANQGSEA come from the germline V gene. Written as DNA, the CDR3 is TGCAGCGCCCGGACCTATGCCGGGACAGGGATCTCTTATGGCTACACCTTT. Translated: CSARTYAGTGISYGYTF.